This T cell receptor beta chain was documented in a study of T-cell reconstitution after alpha-beta-depleted transplantation in children. Trimming stripped 3 bases from V and 2 bases from J, with 14 bases between. Germline V gives CDR1 DFQATT, CDR2 SNEGSKA (reference sequence). The CDR3 covers 14 residues. For TCRbeta, the library was prepared with unique molecular identifiers. TCRdb processed the PCR reads anew with MiXCR; each CDR3 protein has one entry. Altogether 500,000 to 600,000 distinct CDR3 sequences are present, about a sixth being singletons, with the ten largest covering over 3%. The sample in question was PBMCs from the stem cell graft donor, obtained from the stem cell graft. The genes are TRBV20-1 and TRBJ2-7, with TRBD2 as a possible D gene (5 bases). This sequence originates from a human donor who donated a stem cell graft to a child with acute lymphoblastic leukemia. CDR3 residues: CSASSGRTTYEQYF. The DNA for the CDR3 is TGCAGTGCTAGTAGTGGGAGAACCACCTACGAGCAGTACTTC.